The next 12 T cell receptor beta chains were all read from a single sample in a study of neurological immune-mediated disorders. MiXCR, run by TCRdb on the 5' RACE reads, gives a single entry per CDR3 protein. The table includes about 20,000 distinct CDR3 sequences, around 2.5% detected once. The source material was PBMCs. The receptors originated from a woman aged 18-30 years with multiple sclerosis.

This clonotype was recorded many times. The chain recombines TRBV5-1 with TRBJ2-5; 10 bases map to TRBD1. Germline V gives CDR1 SGHRS, CDR2 YFSETQ. This CDR3 region has 14 residues. V gave up 4 bases and J gave up 3 bases; unmatched junction bases: 3. CDR3 region: CASSPGTGEETQYF. The CDR3 coding sequence is TGCGCCAGCAGCCCGGGGACAGGGGAAGAGACCCAGTACTTC.

This clonotype showed up just a few times. V and J are TRBV11-3 and TRBJ2-1, with D possibly being TRBD2 (5 bases). Germline V gene lookup returns CDR1 SGHNT and CDR2 YENEEA. Trimming shortened V by 5 bases and J by 1 base, and 18 bases separated the two germline ends. The CDR3 has 17 residues. As DNA, the CDR3 is TGTGCCAGCAGCACACTCCGGGGTAGTGATTCCTACAATGAGCAGTTCTTC. This encodes CASSTLRGSDSYNEQFF.

This clonotype has just a few counts. The chain combines TRBV15 with TRBJ2-5; 13 bases map to TRBD2. This CDR3 contains 16 residues. Trimming cost V 5 bases and J 5 bases; bases outside gene matches: 8. Germline CDR1 LNHNV, CDR2 YYDKDF (reference sequence). CDR3 nucleotides: TGTGCCACCAGCGCTGGACTAGCGGGAGAATGGGAGACCCAGTACTTC. This encodes CATSAGLAGEWETQYF.

By proportion, this clonotype is medium-sized (0.01 to 0.1%). The chain uses TRBV12-3 or TRBV12-4 and TRBJ1-6; TRBD1 is a possible D gene (6 bases). There are 14 residues in the CDR3. V was clipped by 5 bases and J by 5 bases, with 10 bases between them. Here the CDR3 reads CASSRTENNSPLHF. The CDR3 nucleotides read TGTGCCAGCAGTCGGACAGAAAATAATTCACCCCTCCACTTT.

This clonotype has a count of ten or more. This chain connects TRBV12-3 or TRBV12-4 to TRBJ2-4, with D uncertain. The length of the CDR3 is 13 residues. Between the trimmed V and J ends, which lost 2 bases and 1 base, there was a span of 3 bases. The CDR3 is CASSLNAKNIQYF. The CDR3 DNA sequence: TGTGCCAGCAGTTTAAACGCCAAAAACATTCAGTACTTC.

In this sample, this clonotype turned up many times. V gene TRBV7-3 combines with J gene TRBJ2-3; D gene uncertain. The length of the CDR3 is 15 residues. Germline V CDR1 and CDR2: SGHTA, FQGTGA. The germline V and J ends were trimmed by 5 bases and 5 bases, with 17 bases remaining between them. The CDR3, as DNA: TGTGCCAGCAGCCCACGACACAGAGAACAAGATACGCAGTATTTT. The encoded protein is CASSPRHREQDTQYF.

In its sample, this clonotype was seen many times. In DNA, the CDR3 is TGTGCCAGCAGCCGGGAGATCACAGATACGCAGTATTTT. Amino acid sequence: CASSREITDTQYF. The chain couples TRBV7-3 to TRBJ2-3, with D perhaps matching TRBD2 (6 bases). Germline V gene sequence: CDR1 SGHTA, CDR2 FQGTGA. V was shortened by 5 bases and J by 2 bases, with 8 bases between the two germline ends. This CDR3 has 13 amino acids. Full variable domain (missing parts from reference TRBV7-3 and TRBJ2-3): GAGVSQTPSNKVTEKGKYVELRCDPISGHTALYWYRQSLGQGPEFLIYFQGTGAADDSGLPNDRFFAVRPEGSVSTLKIQRTERGDSAVYLCASSREITDTQYFGPGTRLTVL.

The table lists this clonotype with a few counts. Likely a read error: the CDR3 ends without its conserved phenylalanine or tryptophan. J is TRBJ2-5 and V is TRBV6-6; D call uncertain. V was shortened by 6 bases and J by 3 bases, with 5 bases between the two germline ends. The CDR3 runs 11 residues. Germline loops: CDR1 MNHNY, CDR2 SVGAGI (reference sequence). In DNA, the CDR3 is TGTGCCAGCAGGAGAGAAGAGACCCAGTACTGC. It specifies CASRREETQYC.

This clonotype was observed at least ten times. CDR3: CASSLILETQYF. CDR3 bases: TGTGCCAGCAGCTTGATTCTAGAGACCCAGTACTTC. The chain has TRBV5-5 and TRBJ2-5; D remains ambiguous. This CDR3 has 12 residues. The germline gives CDR1 SGHKS, CDR2 YYEKEE (reference sequence). With 1 base removed from V and 4 bases from J, the gap between germline ends came to 5 bases.

This clonotype has at least ten counts. The genes are TRBV9 and TRBJ2-3; D is unresolved. The CDR3 consists of 16 residues. Germline CDR1 and CDR2: SGDLS and YYNGEE. The ends were cut back, 0 bases at V and 6 bases at J, with 17 bases in the middle. The CDR3: CASSVGILQSDDTQYF. The CDR3 DNA follows: TGTGCCAGCAGCGTAGGGATTCTCCAGTCTGACGATACGCAGTATTTT.

Ten or more counts support this clonotype. V and J are TRBV5-1 and TRBJ2-7, with D unclear. This CDR3 region has 12 residues. Trimming took 2 bases from V and 3 from J, leaving 6 bases between them. Germline assignment: CDR1 SGHRS and CDR2 YFSETQ. The CDR3 nucleotides read TGCGCCAGCAGCTTCGTCGACTACGAGCAGTACTTC. It is translated as CASSFVDYEQYF.

This clonotype came up many times. The CDR3 DNA reads as TGCAGTGCGGAGGGGGGGGCGGAAGATACGCAGTATTTT. Encoded protein: CSAEGGAEDTQYF. The chain links TRBV20-1 to TRBJ2-3, with TRBD2 as a possible D gene (7 bases). Germline CDR1 and CDR2: DFQATT and SNEGSKA (reference sequence). Trimming left V 6 bases short and J 5 bases short, with 15 bases between. The CDR3 runs to 13 residues.